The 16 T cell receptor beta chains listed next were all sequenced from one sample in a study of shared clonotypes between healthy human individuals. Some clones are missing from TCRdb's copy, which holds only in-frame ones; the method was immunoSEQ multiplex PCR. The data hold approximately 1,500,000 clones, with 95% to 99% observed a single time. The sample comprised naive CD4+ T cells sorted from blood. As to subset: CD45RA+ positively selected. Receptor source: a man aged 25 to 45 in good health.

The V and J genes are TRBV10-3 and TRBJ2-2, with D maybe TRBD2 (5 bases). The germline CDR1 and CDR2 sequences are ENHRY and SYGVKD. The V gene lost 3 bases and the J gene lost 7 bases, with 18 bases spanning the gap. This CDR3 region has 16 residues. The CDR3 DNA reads TGTGCCATCAGTGAATCTAGCCCCCAGACGATCGGGGAGCTGTTTTTT. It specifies CAISESSPQTIGELFF.

CDR3 nucleotide sequence: TGTGCCAGCAGCTTACTAGCATCCACCGGGGAGCTGTTTTTT. This codes for CASSLLASTGELFF. The chain joins TRBV7-8 to TRBJ2-2; possibly TRBD2 for D (5 bases). The CDR3 consists of 14 residues. CDR1 and CDR2 (germline): SGHVS, FQNEAQ. Trimming pared 2 bases from V and 4 bases from J, leaving 8 bases between.

CDR3 in DNA: TGTGCCACCTCGGCCCACGGCTATGGCTACACCTTC. Amino acids: CATSAHGYGYTF. The J gene is TRBJ1-2, the V gene TRBV27; no clear D. Germline values: CDR1 MNHEY, CDR2 SMNVEV (reference sequence). The CDR3 runs to 12 residues. V dropped 10 bases and J dropped 4 bases, with 13 bases sitting between them.

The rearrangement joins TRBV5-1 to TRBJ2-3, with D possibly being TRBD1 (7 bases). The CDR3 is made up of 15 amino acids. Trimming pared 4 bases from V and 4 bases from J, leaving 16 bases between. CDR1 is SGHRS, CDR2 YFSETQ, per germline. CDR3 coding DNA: TGCGCCAGCAGCCCCGGAGGGGGCGTCTCAGATACGCAGTATTTT. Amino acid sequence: CASSPGGGVSDTQYF.

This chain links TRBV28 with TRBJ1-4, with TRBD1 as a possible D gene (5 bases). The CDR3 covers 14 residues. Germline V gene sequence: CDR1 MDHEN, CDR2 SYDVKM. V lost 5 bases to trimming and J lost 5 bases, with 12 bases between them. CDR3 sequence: CASSPQGGNEKLFF. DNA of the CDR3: TGTGCCAGCAGTCCCCAGGGAGGAAATGAAAAACTGTTTTTT.

The CDR3 loop reads CASSLDLRGTDTQYF. The CDR3 bases are TGCGCCAGCAGCTTGGATCTGCGGGGTACAGATACGCAGTATTTT. This chain links TRBV5-1 with TRBJ2-3; a weak D match, TRBD2 (6 bases). V was shortened by 0 bases and J by 3 bases, with 11 bases between the two germline ends. This CDR3 comprises 15 residues. Per germline, CDR1 SGHRS and CDR2 YFSETQ. The full variable domain, in which reference TRBV5-1 and TRBJ2-3 provide the parts outside the CDR3, is KAGVTQTPRYLIKTRGQQVTLSCSPISGHRSVSWYQQTPGQGLQFLFEYFSETQRNKGNFPGRFSGRQFSNSRSEMNVSTLELGDSALYLCASSLDLRGTDTQYFGPGTRLTVL.

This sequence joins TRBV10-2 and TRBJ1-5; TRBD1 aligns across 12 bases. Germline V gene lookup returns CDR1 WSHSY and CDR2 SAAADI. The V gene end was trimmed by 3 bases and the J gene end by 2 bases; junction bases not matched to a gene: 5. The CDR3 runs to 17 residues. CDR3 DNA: TGCGCCAGCAGTGATGGGACAGGGGGCGTCCGCAATCAGCCCCAGCATTTT. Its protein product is CASSDGTGGVRNQPQHF.

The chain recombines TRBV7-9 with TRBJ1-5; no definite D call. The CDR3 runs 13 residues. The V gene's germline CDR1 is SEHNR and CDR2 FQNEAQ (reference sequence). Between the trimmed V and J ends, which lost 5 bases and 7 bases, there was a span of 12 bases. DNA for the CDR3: TGTGCCAGCAGCGCCGTTGTTGGCCAGCCCCAGCATTTT. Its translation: CASSAVVGQPQHF.

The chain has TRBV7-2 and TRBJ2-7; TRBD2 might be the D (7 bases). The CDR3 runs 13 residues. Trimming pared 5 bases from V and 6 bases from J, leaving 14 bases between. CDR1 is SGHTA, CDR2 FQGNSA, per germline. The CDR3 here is CASSAYREGEQYF. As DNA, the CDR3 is TGTGCCAGCAGCGCCTACAGGGAGGGCGAGCAGTACTTC.

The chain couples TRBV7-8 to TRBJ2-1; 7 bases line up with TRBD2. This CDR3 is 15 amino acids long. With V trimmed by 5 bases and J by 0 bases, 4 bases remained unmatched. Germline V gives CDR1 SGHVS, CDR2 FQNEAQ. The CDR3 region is CASSISGASYNEQFF. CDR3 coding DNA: TGTGCCAGCAGCATAAGCGGGGCCTCCTACAATGAGCAGTTCTTC.

CDR3 DNA sequence: TGTGCCAGCAGTGGCGTCAGGTTTAGTGGGGCCAACGTCCTGACTTTC. Protein sequence: CASSGVRFSGANVLTF. V gene TRBV28 combines with J gene TRBJ2-6, with D uncertain. The V end was cut by 5 bases, the J end by 3 bases, with 14 bases between. The germline V gene encodes CDR1 MDHEN and CDR2 SYDVKM. The CDR3 sequence is 16 residues long.

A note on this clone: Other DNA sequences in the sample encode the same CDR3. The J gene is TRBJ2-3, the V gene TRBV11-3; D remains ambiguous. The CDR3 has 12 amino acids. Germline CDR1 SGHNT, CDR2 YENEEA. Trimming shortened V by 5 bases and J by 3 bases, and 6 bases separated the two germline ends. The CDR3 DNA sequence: TGTGCCAGCAGCAAAGGGACAGATACGCAGTATTTT. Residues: CASSKGTDTQYF. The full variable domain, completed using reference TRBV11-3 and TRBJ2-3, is EAGVVQSPRYKIIEKKQPVAFWCNPISGHNTLYWYLQNLGQGPELLIRYENEEAVDDSQLPKDRFSAERLKGVDSTLKIQPAELGDSAVYLCASSKGTDTQYFGPGTRLTVL.

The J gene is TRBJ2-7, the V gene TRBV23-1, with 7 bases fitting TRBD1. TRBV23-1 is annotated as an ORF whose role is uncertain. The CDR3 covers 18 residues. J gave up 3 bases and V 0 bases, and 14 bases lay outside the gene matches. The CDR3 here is CASSQSPLCPTGIYEQYF. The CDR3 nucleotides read TGCGCCAGCAGTCAATCCCCCCTGTGCCCGACAGGGATCTACGAGCAGTACTTC.

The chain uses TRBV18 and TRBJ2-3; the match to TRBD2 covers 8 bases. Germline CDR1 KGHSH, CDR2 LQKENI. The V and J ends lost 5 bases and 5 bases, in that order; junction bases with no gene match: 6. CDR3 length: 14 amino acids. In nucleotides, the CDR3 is TGTGCCAGCTCAGGAGCGGGAGTATTAGATACGCAGTATTTT. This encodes CASSGAGVLDTQYF.

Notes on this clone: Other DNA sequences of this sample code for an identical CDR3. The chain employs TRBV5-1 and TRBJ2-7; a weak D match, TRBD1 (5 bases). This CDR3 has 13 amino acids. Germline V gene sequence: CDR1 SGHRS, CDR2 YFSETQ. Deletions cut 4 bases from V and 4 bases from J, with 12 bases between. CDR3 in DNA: TGCGCCAGCAGCCCAACAGGCGTATACGAGCAGTACTTC. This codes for CASSPTGVYEQYF.

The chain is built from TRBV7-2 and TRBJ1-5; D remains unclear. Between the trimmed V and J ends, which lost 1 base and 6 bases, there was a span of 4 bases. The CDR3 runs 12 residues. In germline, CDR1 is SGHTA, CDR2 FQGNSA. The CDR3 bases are TGTGCCAGCAGCTTAGAGGTTCAGCCCCAGCATTTT. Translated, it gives CASSLEVQPQHF.